Reported below is one T cell receptor beta chain. The sample belongs to a study of control samples from healthy donors and cancer patients. CDR1 and CDR2 (germline): SGHVS, FQNEAQ. The CDR3 totals 15 residues. Trimming pared 1 base from V and 2 bases from J, leaving 9 bases between. TCRdb's table, derived via immunoSEQ multiplex PCR, lists solely in-frame clones and lacks some. The profile shows more than 120,000 clones, more than 85% of them singletons. Sequencing used blood. This chain links TRBV7-8 with TRBJ1-5, with D unclear. The clonotype originates from a young man in good health. The CDR3 sequence: CASSLGNVGNQPQHF. Here the CDR3 DNA reads TGTGCCAGCAGCTTAGGAAACGTAGGCAATCAGCCCCAGCATTTT.